Presented here are 15 T cell receptor beta chains from one specimen sequenced in a study of blood T cell repertoires in COVID-19. TCRdb's table, derived via immunoSEQ multiplex PCR, lists solely in-frame clones and lacks some. The table includes around 140,000 clones, roughly 90% detected once. Source material: peripheral blood. The receptors derive from a human donor in a cohort sampled during active COVID-19.

This rearrangement joins TRBV21-1 to TRBJ1-5; the table gives TRBD1 as D, unverified against the DNA. TRBV21-1 is termed a pseudogene. The CDR3 has 17 amino acids. In DNA, the CDR3 is TGTGCCAGCAGCAAAGAGGACAAGGGGGCATGCTGGCAGCCCCAGCATTTT. Protein: CASSKEDKGACWQPQHF.

This chain joins TRBV9 and TRBJ2-3; 9 bases line up with TRBD2. The V and J ends lost 1 base and 5 bases, in that order; junction bases with no gene match: 5. This CDR3 region has 15 residues. CDR1 is SGDLS and CDR2 is YYNGEE in the germline V gene. The CDR3 region is CASSVRAGGQDTQYF. The CDR3 coding sequence is TGTGCCAGCAGCGTACGTGCGGGGGGGCAAGATACGCAGTATTTT. Drawing the rest from reference TRBV9 and TRBJ2-3, the complete variable domain is DSGVTQTPKHLITATGQRVTLRCSPRSGDLSVYWYQQSLDQGLQFLIQYYNGEERAKGNILERFSAQQFPDLHSELNLSSLELGDSALYFCASSVRAGGQDTQYFGPGTRLTVL.

The V call is TRBV11-2, the J call TRBJ2-3; perhaps TRBD2 as D (5 bases). The CDR3 is made up of 12 amino acids. The ends were cut back, 5 bases at V and 6 bases at J, with 9 bases in the middle. Germline CDR1 reads SGHAT; CDR2 reads FQNNGV. Here the CDR3 reads CASSTAGDTQYF. CDR3 bases: TGTGCCAGCAGCACCGCGGGTGATACGCAGTATTTT.

The rearrangement links TRBV10-3 to TRBJ2-5; 9 nucleotides align to TRBD2. The V gene's germline CDR1 is ENHRY and CDR2 SYGVKD. The CDR3 length is 18 residues. The V gene end was trimmed by 2 bases and the J gene end by 1 base; junction bases not matched to a gene: 11. The CDR3 DNA follows: TGTGCCATCAGTGAGGTTGTCAGCGGGGGGCCGACCCAAGAGACCCAGTACTTC. This gives the protein CAISEVVSGGPTQETQYF.

The rearrangement uses TRBV6-4 and TRBJ2-6, with a possible D match to TRBD1 (5 bases). CDR1 and CDR2 (germline): MRHNA, SNTAGT. This CDR3 spans 16 amino acids. Trimming cost V 2 bases and J 0 bases, with 8 bases left between them. DNA of the CDR3: TGTGCCAGCAGTGACGCAAGGGGCTCTGGGGCCAACGTCCTGACTTTC. It translates to CASSDARGSGANVLTF.

The rearrangement uses TRBV10-3 and TRBJ2-5; TRBD1 agrees at 9 bases. The CDR3 totals 14 residues. V trimming: 4 bases; J trimming: 3 bases; junction bases outside the gene matches: 3. From germline, CDR1 is ENHRY and CDR2 SYGVKD. The CDR3 coding sequence is TGTGCCATCAGTGGCGACAGGGGGGAAGAGACCCAGTACTTC. Amino acids: CAISGDRGEETQYF.

This chain connects TRBV10-3 to TRBJ2-7; TRBD1 aligns across 8 bases. Germline V gives CDR1 ENHRY, CDR2 SYGVKD. V gave up 2 bases and J gave up 7 bases; unmatched junction bases: 13. The CDR3 is 16 amino acids. CDR3 protein: CAISEPTDRARGEQYF. The CDR3 nucleotides read TGTGCCATCAGTGAGCCGACGGACAGGGCCAGAGGGGAGCAGTACTTC.

V and J are TRBV5-5 and TRBJ2-2, with 7 bases lining up with TRBD1. CDR3 length equals 16 residues. V was pared by 2 bases and J by 3 bases, with 7 bases of the junction left unmatched. Germline V CDR1 and CDR2: SGHKS, YYEKEE (reference sequence). As DNA, the CDR3 is TGTGCCAGCAGCTTCGGGACAGTACCCCACACCGGGGAGCTGTTTTTT. Translating gives CASSFGTVPHTGELFF.

This chain links TRBV6-5 with TRBJ2-7; 9 bases map to TRBD1. The V gene end was trimmed by 4 bases and the J gene end by 3 bases; junction bases not matched to a gene: 7. This CDR3 has 15 residues. The germline gives CDR1 MNHEY, CDR2 SVGAGI. CDR3: CASSSPRTGVYEQYF. The DNA of the CDR3 is TGTGCCAGCAGTTCCCCCAGGACAGGGGTCTACGAGCAGTACTTC.

This clone was observed a few times. V is TRBV12-5 and J is TRBJ1-5; D is perhaps TRBD1 (6 bases). The CDR3 covers 13 residues. V was cut by 8 bases and J by 4 bases, with 12 bases left in between. From germline, CDR1 is LGHNT and CDR2 FRNRAP. The CDR3 reads CASRDRPNQPQHF. Written as DNA, the CDR3 is TGTGCTAGTCGCGACAGGCCGAATCAGCCCCAGCATTTT.

The V call is TRBV28, the J call TRBJ1-4; D is perhaps TRBD1 (5 bases). The CDR3 has 15 residues. V shed 6 bases and J shed 6 bases, with 17 bases lying between them. The germline CDR1 and CDR2 sequences are MDHEN and SYDVKM. The DNA for the CDR3 is TGTGCCAGCAGCCCCCCGGCAGGGTCGGATGAAAAACTGTTTTTT. It encodes CASSPPAGSDEKLFF.

The chain uses TRBV7-9 and TRBJ2-2; the D gene is possibly TRBD1 (6 bases). Trimming removed 0 bases at V and 2 bases at J, with 7 bases between. Germline CDR1 and CDR2: SEHNR and FQNEAQ (reference sequence). The CDR3 length is 15 residues. For the CDR3, the DNA is TGTGCCAGCAGCTTAGCAGGGGGTAACACCGGGGAGCTGTTTTTT. Translation: CASSLAGGNTGELFF.

The chain uses TRBV5-1 and TRBJ2-5; 15 nucleotides line up with TRBD2. V lost 4 bases to trimming and J lost 2 bases; unmatched junction nucleotides: 9. Germline CDR1 SGHRS, CDR2 YFSETQ. This CDR3 has 18 amino acids. CDR3 sequence (DNA): TGCGCCAGCAGCCATACGGGACTAGCGGGGGGCGCTCAAGAGACCCAGTACTTC. Amino acids: CASSHTGLAGGAQETQYF.

This chain links TRBV2 with TRBJ1-5; D may be TRBD1 (5 bases). Germline assignment: CDR1 SNHLY and CDR2 FYNNEI. CDR3 length equals 14 residues. Trimming cost V 6 bases and J 1 base, with 10 bases left between them. The CDR3 region is CASSQGVSNQPQHF. The CDR3 DNA follows: TGTGCCAGCAGCCAGGGTGTGAGCAATCAGCCCCAGCATTTT.

This CDR3 reads CASSPPGLKNTGELFF. CDR3 DNA: TGCGCCAGCAGCCCCCCAGGACTGAAAAACACCGGGGAGCTGTTTTTT. V and J are TRBV5-1 and TRBJ2-2; D may be TRBD2 (5 bases). Trimming stripped 4 bases from V and 2 bases from J, with 15 bases between. Germline loops: CDR1 SGHRS, CDR2 YFSETQ. The CDR3 is 16 amino acids.